This passage covers 7 T cell receptor beta chains from one sample sequenced in a study of regulatory T cells in long-lasting Graves disease. Combining iRepertoire HTBI primers with Arm-PCR of CDR3 regions, the authors built TCR beta libraries. Each CDR3 protein gets one entry after TCRdb re-called the multiplex PCR reads with MiXCR. The data hold about 530,000 distinct CDR3 sequences, with 15% to 20% observed a single time. The time point here: newly diagnosed GD, antithyroid drugs for less than 3 months. RNA extracted from PBMCs served as the sequencing template. This sample was also put to use in a study of T cells in Graves' hyperthyroidism and ophthalmopathy.

Here the sequenced sample was peripheral blood mononuclear cells (PBMCs), taken at new diagnosis, from a patient treated with antithyroid drugs. The receptor set was obtained from a woman aged 35-65 years with Graves disease.

This clonotype was seen repeatedly, ten times or more. The chain joins TRBV12-3 or TRBV12-4 to TRBJ2-1, with 10 bases matching TRBD2. The J segment lost 10 bases and the V segment lost 5 bases, leaving 8 bases of the junction unmatched. CDR3 length: 14 residues. CDR3 residues: CASSTGTSVNEQFF. CDR3 nucleotides: TGTGCCAGCAGTACTGGGACTAGCGTGAACGAGCAGTTCTTC.

The chain couples TRBV30 to TRBJ2-7; no clear D. The CDR3 runs to 11 residues. CDR1 and CDR2 from the germline V gene are GTSNPN and SVGIG (reference sequence). Deletions cut 7 bases from V and 2 bases from J, with 9 bases between. DNA for the CDR3: TGTGCCTTAGGACCTACCTACGAGCAGTACTTC. Its protein product is CALGPTYEQYF.

This clonotype was recorded many times. V and J are TRBV13 and TRBJ1-5, with 9 bases fitting TRBD1. Trimming cost V 7 bases and J 5 bases; bases outside gene matches: 6. The CDR3 is made up of 14 amino acids. Per the germline V gene, CDR1 is PRHDT and CDR2 is FYEKMQ (reference sequence). CDR3 DNA sequence: TGTGCCAGCACCTTGGGACAGGGAGATCAGCCCCAGCATTTT. Translation gives CASTLGQGDQPQHF.

This clonotype has a handful of counts. This chain links TRBV24-1 with TRBJ2-1; weak D call: TRBD2 (5 bases). Germline CDR1 KGHDR, CDR2 SFDVKD. The length of the CDR3 is 14 residues. The germline V and J ends were trimmed by 12 bases and 0 bases, with 14 bases remaining between them. The CDR3 DNA reads TGTGCCCCCTCTGGGGAGAGCTCCTACAATGAGCAGTTCTTC. Translating gives CAPSGESSYNEQFF.

In its sample, this clonotype was seen a few times. The gene calls are TRBV5-1 and TRBJ1-4; 11 bases are a match to TRBD1. The CDR3 sequence is 18 residues long. V was clipped by 3 bases and J by 2 bases; unmatched bases: 9. Germline-derived CDR1 and CDR2 are SGHRS and YFSETQ. Here the CDR3 reads CASSSGQGAYPTNEKLFF. The CDR3 coding sequence is TGCGCCAGCAGCTCCGGACAGGGGGCCTATCCCACTAATGAAAAACTGTTTTTT.

In its sample, this clonotype was seen many times. V and J are TRBV20-1 and TRBJ2-1; D remains unclear. Germline assignment: CDR1 DFQATT and CDR2 SNEGSKA (reference sequence). V lost 1 base and J lost 10, with 5 bases in between. The CDR3 runs to 10 residues. CDR3: CSARVGEQFF. In DNA form, the CDR3 reads TGCAGTGCTAGAGTAGGGGAGCAGTTCTTC.

This clonotype was counted ten times or more. V usage is TRBV28 and J usage is TRBJ1-2; no firm D call. This CDR3 has 17 residues. CDR1 MDHEN and CDR2 SYDVKM come from the germline V gene. V was shortened by 6 bases and J by 0 bases, with 20 bases between the two germline ends. The CDR3 spells CASSAPSGDASNYGYTF. CDR3 DNA sequence: TGTGCCAGCAGCGCTCCCTCCGGCGACGCCTCTAACTATGGCTACACCTTC.